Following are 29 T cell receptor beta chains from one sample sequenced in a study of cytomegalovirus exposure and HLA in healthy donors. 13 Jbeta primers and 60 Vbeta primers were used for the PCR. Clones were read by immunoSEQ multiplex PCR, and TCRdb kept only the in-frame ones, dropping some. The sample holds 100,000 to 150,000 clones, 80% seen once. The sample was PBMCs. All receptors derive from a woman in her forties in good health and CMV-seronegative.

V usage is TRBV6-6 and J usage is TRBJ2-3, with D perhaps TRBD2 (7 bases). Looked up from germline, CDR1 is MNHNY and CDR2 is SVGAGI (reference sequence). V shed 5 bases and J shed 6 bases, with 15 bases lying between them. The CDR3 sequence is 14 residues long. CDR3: CASSPAGATDTQYF. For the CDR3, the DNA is TGTGCCAGCAGTCCCGCGGGGGCGACGGATACGCAGTATTTT.

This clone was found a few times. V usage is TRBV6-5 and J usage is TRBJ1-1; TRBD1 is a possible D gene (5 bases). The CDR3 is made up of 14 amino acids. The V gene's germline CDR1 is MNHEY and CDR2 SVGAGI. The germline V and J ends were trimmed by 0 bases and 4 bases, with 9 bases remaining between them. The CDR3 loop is CASSYSDGGTEAFF. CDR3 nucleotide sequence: TGTGCCAGCAGTTACTCGGACGGGGGCACTGAAGCTTTCTTT.

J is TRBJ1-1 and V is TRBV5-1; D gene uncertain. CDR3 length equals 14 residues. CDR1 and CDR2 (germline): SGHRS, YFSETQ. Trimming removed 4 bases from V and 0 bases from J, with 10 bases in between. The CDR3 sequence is CASSTEPMNTEAFF. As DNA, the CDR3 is TGCGCCAGCAGCACAGAACCCATGAACACTGAAGCTTTCTTT.

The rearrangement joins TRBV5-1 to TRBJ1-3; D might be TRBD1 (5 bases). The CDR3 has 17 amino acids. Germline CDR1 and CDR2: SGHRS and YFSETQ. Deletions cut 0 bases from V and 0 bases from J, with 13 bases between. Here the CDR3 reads CASSLGGADTSGNTIYF. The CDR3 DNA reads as TGCGCCAGCAGCTTGGGAGGTGCGGACACCTCTGGAAACACCATATATTTT.

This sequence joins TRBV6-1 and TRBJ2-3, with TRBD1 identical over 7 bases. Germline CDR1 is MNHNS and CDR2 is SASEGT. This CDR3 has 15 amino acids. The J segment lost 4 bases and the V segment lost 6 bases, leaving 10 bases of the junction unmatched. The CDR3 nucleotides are TGTGCCAGCAGAACAGGACAGGTCGAAGCAGATACGCAGTATTTT. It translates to CASRTGQVEADTQYF.

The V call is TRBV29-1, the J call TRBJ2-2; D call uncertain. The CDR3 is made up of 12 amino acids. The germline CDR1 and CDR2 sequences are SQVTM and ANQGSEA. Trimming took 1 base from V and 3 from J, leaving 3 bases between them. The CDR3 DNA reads TGCAGCGTTGAAGTAGACACCGGGGAGCTGTTTTTT. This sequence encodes CSVEVDTGELFF.

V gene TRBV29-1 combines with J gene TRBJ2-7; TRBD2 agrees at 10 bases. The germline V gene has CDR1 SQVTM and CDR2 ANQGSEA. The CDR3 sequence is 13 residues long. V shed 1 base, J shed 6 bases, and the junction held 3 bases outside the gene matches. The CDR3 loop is CSVEASGRGEQYF. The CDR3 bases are TGCAGCGTTGAAGCTAGCGGGAGAGGCGAGCAGTACTTC.

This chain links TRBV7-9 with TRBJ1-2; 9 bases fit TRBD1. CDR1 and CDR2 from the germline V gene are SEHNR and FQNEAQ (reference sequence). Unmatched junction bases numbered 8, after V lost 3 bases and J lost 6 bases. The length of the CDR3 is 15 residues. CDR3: CASSFRTGEGDGYTF. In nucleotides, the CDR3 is TGTGCCAGCAGCTTCCGGACAGGGGAAGGGGATGGCTACACCTTC.

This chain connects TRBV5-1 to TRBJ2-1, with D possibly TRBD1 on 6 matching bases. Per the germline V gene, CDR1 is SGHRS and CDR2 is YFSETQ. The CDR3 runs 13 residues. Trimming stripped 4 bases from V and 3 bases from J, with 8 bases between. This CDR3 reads CASSVDSYNEQFF. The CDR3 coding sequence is TGCGCCAGCAGCGTGGACAGCTACAATGAGCAGTTCTTC.

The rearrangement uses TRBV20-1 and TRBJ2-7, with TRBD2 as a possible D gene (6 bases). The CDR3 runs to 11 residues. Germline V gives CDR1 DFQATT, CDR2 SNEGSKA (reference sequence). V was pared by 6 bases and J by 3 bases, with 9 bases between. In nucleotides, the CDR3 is TGCAGTGCGTCTAGCGACTACGAGCAGTACTTC. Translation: CSASSDYEQYF.

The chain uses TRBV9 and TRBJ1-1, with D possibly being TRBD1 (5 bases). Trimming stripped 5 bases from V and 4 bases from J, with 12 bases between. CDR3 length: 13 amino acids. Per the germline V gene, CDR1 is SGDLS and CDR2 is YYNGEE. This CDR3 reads CASRAPGGTEAFF. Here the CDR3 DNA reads TGTGCCAGCAGGGCTCCCGGGGGCACTGAAGCTTTCTTT.

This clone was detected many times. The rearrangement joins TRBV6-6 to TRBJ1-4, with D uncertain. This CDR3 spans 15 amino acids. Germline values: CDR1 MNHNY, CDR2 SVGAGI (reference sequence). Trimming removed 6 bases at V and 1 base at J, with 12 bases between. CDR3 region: CASRAGRETNEKLFF. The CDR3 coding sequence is TGTGCCAGCAGAGCAGGTCGTGAAACTAATGAAAAACTGTTTTTT.

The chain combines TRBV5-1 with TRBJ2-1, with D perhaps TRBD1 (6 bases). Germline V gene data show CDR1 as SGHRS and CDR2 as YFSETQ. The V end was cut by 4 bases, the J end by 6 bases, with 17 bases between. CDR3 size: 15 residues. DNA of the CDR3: TGCGCCAGCAGCCGTTCCCGGGGCAGGGGCAATGAGCAGTTCTTC. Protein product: CASSRSRGRGNEQFF.

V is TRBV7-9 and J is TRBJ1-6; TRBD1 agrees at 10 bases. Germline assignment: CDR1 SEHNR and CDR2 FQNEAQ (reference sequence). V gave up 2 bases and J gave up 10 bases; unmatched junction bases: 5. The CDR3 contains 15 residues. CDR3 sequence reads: CASSLPGQGNSPLHF. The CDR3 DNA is TGTGCCAGCAGCTTACCGGGACAGGGGAACTCACCCCTCCACTTT.

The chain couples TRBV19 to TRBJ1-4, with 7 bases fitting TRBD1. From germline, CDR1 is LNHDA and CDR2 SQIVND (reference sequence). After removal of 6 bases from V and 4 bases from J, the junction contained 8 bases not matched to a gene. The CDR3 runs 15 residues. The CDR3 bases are TGTGCCAGTAGGACCAGGGGGTCGGGTAATGAAAAACTGTTTTTT. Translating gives CASRTRGSGNEKLFF.

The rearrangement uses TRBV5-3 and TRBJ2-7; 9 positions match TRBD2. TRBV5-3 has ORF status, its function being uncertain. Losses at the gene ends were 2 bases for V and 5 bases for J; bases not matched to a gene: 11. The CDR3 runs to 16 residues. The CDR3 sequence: CARSFSRGSGSDEQYF. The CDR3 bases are TGTGCCAGAAGCTTTAGCCGGGGTAGCGGGAGCGACGAGCAGTACTTC.

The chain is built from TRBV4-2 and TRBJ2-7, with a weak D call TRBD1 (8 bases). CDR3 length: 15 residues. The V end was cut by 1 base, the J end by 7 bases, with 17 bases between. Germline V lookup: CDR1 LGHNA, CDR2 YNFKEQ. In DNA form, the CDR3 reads TGTGCCAGCAGCCAAGGGGAATACAGGGGGGGTGAGCAGTACTTC. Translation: CASSQGEYRGGEQYF.

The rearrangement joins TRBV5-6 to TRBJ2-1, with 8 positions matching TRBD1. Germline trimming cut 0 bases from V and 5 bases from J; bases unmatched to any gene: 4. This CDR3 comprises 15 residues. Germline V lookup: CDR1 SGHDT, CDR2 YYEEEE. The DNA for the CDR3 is TGTGCCAGCAGCTTGGACTGGGACAGGCACAATGAGCAGTTCTTC. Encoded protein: CASSLDWDRHNEQFF.

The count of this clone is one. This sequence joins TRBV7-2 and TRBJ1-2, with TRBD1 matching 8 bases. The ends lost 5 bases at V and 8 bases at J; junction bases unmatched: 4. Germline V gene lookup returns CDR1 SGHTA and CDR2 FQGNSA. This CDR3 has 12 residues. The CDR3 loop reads CASSETGVGYTF. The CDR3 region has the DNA TGTGCCAGCAGCGAGACAGGGGTCGGCTACACCTTC.

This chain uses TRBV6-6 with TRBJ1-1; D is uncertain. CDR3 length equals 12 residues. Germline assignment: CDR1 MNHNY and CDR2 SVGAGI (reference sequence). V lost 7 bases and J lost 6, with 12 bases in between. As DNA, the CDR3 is TGTGCCAGCACCCTTCGCGGGTCTGAAGCTTTCTTT. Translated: CASTLRGSEAFF.

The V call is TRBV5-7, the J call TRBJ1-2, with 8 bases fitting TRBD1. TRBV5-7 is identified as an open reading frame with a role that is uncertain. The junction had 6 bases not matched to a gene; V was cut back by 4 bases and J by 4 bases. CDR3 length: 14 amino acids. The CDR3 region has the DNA TGTGCCAGCAGCAGACAGGGGCCCCCCTATGGCTACACCTTC. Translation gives CASSRQGPPYGYTF.

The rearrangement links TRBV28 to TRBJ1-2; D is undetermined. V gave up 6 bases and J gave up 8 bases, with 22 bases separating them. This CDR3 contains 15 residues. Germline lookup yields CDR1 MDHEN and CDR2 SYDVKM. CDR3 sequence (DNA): TGTGCCAGCAGCCCCCCTAGGCCGACCCTCGGGGGCTACACCTTC. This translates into CASSPPRPTLGGYTF.

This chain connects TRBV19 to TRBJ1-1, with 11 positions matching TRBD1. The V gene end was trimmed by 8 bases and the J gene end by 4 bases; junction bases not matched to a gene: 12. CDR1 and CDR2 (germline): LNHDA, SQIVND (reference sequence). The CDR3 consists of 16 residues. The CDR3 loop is CASLSGTGGRGTEAFF. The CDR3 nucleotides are TGTGCCAGTCTGTCTGGGACAGGGGGTAGGGGCACTGAAGCTTTCTTT.

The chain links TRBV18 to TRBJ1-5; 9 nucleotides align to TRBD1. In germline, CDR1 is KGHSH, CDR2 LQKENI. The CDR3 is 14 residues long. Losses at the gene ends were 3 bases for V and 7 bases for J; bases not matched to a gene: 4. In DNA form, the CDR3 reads TGTGCCAGCTCACCTGGACAGGGGAGGCAGCCCCAGCATTTT. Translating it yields CASSPGQGRQPQHF.

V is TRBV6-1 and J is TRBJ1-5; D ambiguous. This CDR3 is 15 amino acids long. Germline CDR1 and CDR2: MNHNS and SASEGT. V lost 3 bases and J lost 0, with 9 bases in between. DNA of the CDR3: TGTGCCAGCAGTGATCCCGGTCGTAGCAATCAGCCCCAGCATTTT. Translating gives CASSDPGRSNQPQHF.

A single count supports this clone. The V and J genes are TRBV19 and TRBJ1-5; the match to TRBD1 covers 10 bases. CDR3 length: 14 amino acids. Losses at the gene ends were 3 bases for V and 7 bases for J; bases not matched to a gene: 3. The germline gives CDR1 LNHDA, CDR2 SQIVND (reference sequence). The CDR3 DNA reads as TGTGCCAGTAGTATCGGGACAGGGGCCCAGCCCCAGCATTTT. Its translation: CASSIGTGAQPQHF.

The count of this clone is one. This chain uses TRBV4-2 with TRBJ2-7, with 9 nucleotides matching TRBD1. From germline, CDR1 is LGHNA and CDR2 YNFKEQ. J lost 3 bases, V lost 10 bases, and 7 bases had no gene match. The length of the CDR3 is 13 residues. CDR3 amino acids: CATSGTGNYEQYF. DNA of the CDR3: TGTGCCACATCAGGGACAGGGAACTACGAGCAGTACTTC.

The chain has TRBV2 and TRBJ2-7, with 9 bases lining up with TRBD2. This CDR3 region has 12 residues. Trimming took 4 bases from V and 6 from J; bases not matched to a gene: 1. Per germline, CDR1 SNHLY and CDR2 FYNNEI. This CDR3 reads CASSGAGGEQYF. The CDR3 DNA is TGTGCCAGCAGTGGAGCGGGAGGCGAGCAGTACTTC.

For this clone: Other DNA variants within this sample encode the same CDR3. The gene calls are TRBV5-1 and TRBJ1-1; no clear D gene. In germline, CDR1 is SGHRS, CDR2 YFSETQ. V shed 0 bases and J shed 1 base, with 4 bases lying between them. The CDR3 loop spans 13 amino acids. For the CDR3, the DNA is TGCGCCAGCAGCTTGGGAGGGAACACTGAAGCTTTCTTT. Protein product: CASSLGGNTEAFF.